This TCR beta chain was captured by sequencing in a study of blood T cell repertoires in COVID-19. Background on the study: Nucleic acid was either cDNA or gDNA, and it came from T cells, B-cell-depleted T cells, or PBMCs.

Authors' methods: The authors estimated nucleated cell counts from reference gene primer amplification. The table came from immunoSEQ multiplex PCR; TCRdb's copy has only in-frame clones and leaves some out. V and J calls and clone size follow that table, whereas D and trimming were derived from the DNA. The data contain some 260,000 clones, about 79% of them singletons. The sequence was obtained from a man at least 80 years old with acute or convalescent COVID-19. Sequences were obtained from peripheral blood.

In DNA, the CDR3 is TGTGCCAGCAGTAGGGATGGGGGGGCACGAAAAGCTTTCTTT. Encoded protein: CASSRDGGARKAFF. V is TRBV27 and J is TRBJ1-1, with D possibly being TRBD1 (6 bases). V lost 5 bases and J lost 9, with 19 bases in between. Germline V CDR1 and CDR2: MNHEY, SMNVEV (reference sequence). The CDR3 has 14 amino acids.